The source of this T cell receptor beta chain is a study of T cells in tuberculosis. Sequencing used immunoSEQ multiplex PCR; TCRdb keeps in-frame clones, though not all of them. Of 30,000 to 35,000 clones listed, under 95% were seen once; the top ten hold about 2.4%. Time point indicated: new active TB diagnosis, blood taken before or within 7 days of starting treatment. Active tuberculosis patients were new diagnoses, HIV-seronegative, South African, and aged 18 years or older. The clonotype comes from an adult with tuberculosis. Here the sequenced sample was PBMCs, taken at tuberculosis diagnosis.

The CDR3 bases are TGTGCCAGCTCGGCCAGCGGGGGGGCGTGGGAGACCCAGTACTTC. Protein sequence: CASSASGGAWETQYF. The J gene is TRBJ2-5, the V gene TRBV27; 10 nucleotides align to TRBD2. Trimming took 8 bases from V and 5 from J; bases not matched to a gene: 11. CDR1 MNHEY and CDR2 SMNVEV come from the germline V gene (reference sequence). CDR3 length: 15 residues.